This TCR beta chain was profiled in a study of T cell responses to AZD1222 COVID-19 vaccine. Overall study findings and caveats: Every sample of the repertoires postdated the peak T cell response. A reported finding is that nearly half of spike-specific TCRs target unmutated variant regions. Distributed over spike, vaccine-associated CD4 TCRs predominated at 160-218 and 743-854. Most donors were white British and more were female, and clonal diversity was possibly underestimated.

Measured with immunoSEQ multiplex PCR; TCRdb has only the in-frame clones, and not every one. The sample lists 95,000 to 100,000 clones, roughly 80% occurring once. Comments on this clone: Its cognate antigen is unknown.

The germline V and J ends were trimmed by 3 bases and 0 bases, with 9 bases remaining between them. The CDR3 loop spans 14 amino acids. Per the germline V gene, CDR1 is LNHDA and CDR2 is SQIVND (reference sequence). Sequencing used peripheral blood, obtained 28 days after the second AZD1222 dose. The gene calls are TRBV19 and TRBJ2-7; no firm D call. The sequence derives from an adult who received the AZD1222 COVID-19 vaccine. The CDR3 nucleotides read TGTGCCAGTAGTATTGCGGAGAACTCCTACGAGCAGTACTTC. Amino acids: CASSIAENSYEQYF. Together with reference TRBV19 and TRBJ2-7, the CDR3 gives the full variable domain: DGGITQSPKYLFRKEGQNVTLSCEQNLNHDAMYWYRQDPGQGLRLIYYSQIVNDFQKGDIAEGYSVSREKKESFPLTVTSAQKNPTAFYLCASSIAENSYEQYFGPGTRLTVT.